The 13 T cell receptor beta chains given below trace back to one sample, sequenced in a study of cytomegalovirus exposure and HLA in healthy donors (dated by TCRdb to 2016 to 2017). The method was the immunoSEQ multiplex PCR assay. For the multiplex PCR, a mixture combining 60 forward primers for TCR Vbeta segments and 13 reverse primers for TCR Jbeta segments was used. This is the immuneACCESS table as TCRdb keeps it, with only in-frame sequences that have V and J called. A part of the clones is gone; compared with another copy, unresolved V genes explain less than half, and the rest is unexplained. This sample has over 20,000 clones in its table, and 70% of those were observed once. The ten largest clones add up to approximately 4% of the sample. The sequencing input was PBMCs. The receptors come from a woman aged 45-59 years in good health and CMV-seronegative.

The gene calls are TRBV10-2 and TRBJ1-1; 7 bases fit TRBD1. CDR3 length: 12 residues. V lost 6 bases and J lost 5; bases outside the gene matches: 3. The germline V gene has CDR1 WSHSY and CDR2 SAAADI. The chain's CDR3 is CASSNRGTEAFF. In DNA, the CDR3 is TGCGCCAGCAGCAACAGGGGAACTGAAGCTTTCTTT.

The chain links TRBV2 to TRBJ1-5, with a possible D match to TRBD1 (5 bases). Germline CDR1 and CDR2: SNHLY and FYNNEI. The V gene lost 3 bases and the J gene lost 7 bases, with 13 bases spanning the gap. CDR3 size: 14 residues. The CDR3 sequence: CASSEGRVRQPQHF. The CDR3 DNA is TGTGCCAGCAGTGAGGGCAGGGTCAGGCAGCCCCAGCATTTT.

V gene TRBV29-1 combines with J gene TRBJ2-1; D might be TRBD2 (6 bases). V was cut by 3 bases and J by 6 bases, with 12 bases left in between. The CDR3 runs to 13 residues. Germline CDR1 and CDR2: SQVTM and ANQGSEA. The CDR3 is CSVDIAGINEQFF. The CDR3 bases are TGCAGCGTTGACATTGCGGGGATCAATGAGCAGTTCTTC.

V gene TRBV5-1 combines with J gene TRBJ1-5, with D maybe TRBD1 (5 bases). The CDR3 spans 15 residues. Germline V gene sequence: CDR1 SGHRS, CDR2 YFSETQ. The germline V and J ends were trimmed by 0 bases and 6 bases, with 13 bases remaining between them. The CDR3 sequence: CASSLAGGEGQPQHF. In DNA form, the CDR3 reads TGCGCCAGCAGCTTGGCGGGAGGGGAGGGTCAGCCCCAGCATTTT.

The rearrangement uses TRBV25-1 and TRBJ2-5; TRBD1 might be the D (6 bases). The V end lost 3 bases, the J end lost 3 bases, and 14 bases lay between the germline ends. Germline-derived CDR1 and CDR2 are MGHDK and SYGVNS. CDR3 length: 15 residues. CDR3 protein: CASSDPGQREETQYF. CDR3 DNA sequence: TGTGCCAGCAGTGACCCGGGACAAAGGGAAGAGACCCAGTACTTC.

The chain employs TRBV2 and TRBJ1-1; possibly TRBD1 for D (5 bases). CDR3 length: 13 residues. Germline CDR1 reads SNHLY; CDR2 reads FYNNEI. Trimming took off 4 bases at V and 0 bases at J, with 6 bases between the two ends. CDR3 coding DNA: TGTGCCAGCAGTGGGACACTGAACACTGAAGCTTTCTTT. Amino acid sequence: CASSGTLNTEAFF.

V and J are TRBV28 and TRBJ1-6, with 8 bases matching TRBD1. J lost 10 bases, V lost 5 bases, and 7 bases had no gene match. This CDR3 spans 14 amino acids. Germline V gene data show CDR1 as MDHEN and CDR2 as SYDVKM. CDR3 bases: TGTGCCAGCAGTCACAGGGGGATAGGATCACCCCTCCACTTT. The encoded protein is CASSHRGIGSPLHF.

The chain recombines TRBV6-5 with TRBJ1-5; TRBD1 matches 8 bases. V dropped 6 bases and J dropped 2; count of bases not matched to a gene: 3. Germline loops: CDR1 MNHEY, CDR2 SVGAGI. This CDR3 has 14 residues. The CDR3 reads CASRPTGGNQPQHF. Written as DNA, the CDR3 is TGTGCCAGCAGGCCGACAGGGGGCAATCAGCCCCAGCATTTT.

This chain uses TRBV7-6 with TRBJ1-1, with 10 bases fitting TRBD1. The CDR3 is 14 amino acids. Trimming took 3 bases from V and 5 from J; bases not matched to a gene: 3. The germline V gene encodes CDR1 SGHVS and CDR2 FNYEAQ. The CDR3 nucleotides are TGTGCCAGCAGCTTGGGGACAGGGGATACTGAAGCTTTCTTT. Translated, it gives CASSLGTGDTEAFF.

V is TRBV29-1 and J is TRBJ2-7; maybe TRBD2 (5 bases). CDR3 length: 13 amino acids. Looked up from germline, CDR1 is SQVTM and CDR2 is ANQGSEA. V lost 6 bases, J lost 4 bases, and 16 bases lay in between. Here the CDR3 reads CSVEGEDLYEQYF. CDR3 coding DNA: TGCAGCGTCGAGGGCGAAGACTTATACGAGCAGTACTTC.

The CDR3 sequence is CSVPRAADTQYF. CDR3 nucleotides: TGCAGCGTCCCGAGGGCGGCAGATACGCAGTATTTT. The genes are TRBV29-1 and TRBJ2-3; TRBD2 might be the D (5 bases). V dropped 6 bases and J dropped 4 bases, with 11 bases sitting between them. CDR1 is SQVTM and CDR2 is ANQGSEA in the germline V gene. The CDR3 totals 12 residues.

The CDR3 sequence: CAWSVLAGKTEAFF. CDR3 nucleotides: TGTGCCTGGAGTGTACTGGCAGGGAAGACTGAAGCTTTCTTT. The chain is built from TRBV30 and TRBJ1-1, with a weak D call TRBD1 (5 bases). V was shortened by 0 bases and J by 5 bases, with 13 bases between the two germline ends. Germline assignment: CDR1 GTSNPN and CDR2 SVGIG (reference sequence). This CDR3 spans 14 amino acids.

CDR3 DNA: TGTGCCAGCATCCCCGCGTTCGGGGTCTCCTACAATGAGCAGTTCTTC. This codes for CASIPAFGVSYNEQFF. The rearrangement links TRBV6-4 to TRBJ2-1, with a tentative D call TRBD2 (5 bases). V gave up 7 bases and J gave up 0 bases, with 16 bases separating them. Germline-derived CDR1 and CDR2 are MRHNA and SNTAGT. This CDR3 is 16 amino acids long.